The rows below give T cell receptor beta chains drawn from one sample of a study of blood T cells in healthy people across ages. From the 5' RACE reads, TCRdb called clonotypes with MiXCR, one entry per CDR3 protein. There are about 650,000 distinct CDR3 sequences in the sample; approximately 30% occur only once, and 15% lies in the top ten. Sequenced: blood. Source of these receptors: a woman older than 75 in good health. CDR3s include the opening cysteine and the closing phenylalanine or tryptophan. D genes are given only for firm matches. Clone size is given for some rows only: seen once, a few or many times, or a class if the clone is expanded.

cdr3_nt	cdr3_aa	j_call	v_call	d_call	clone_size
TGTGCCAGCAGCCAGGTGGGGGGTTCAGGGGCCAACGTCCGGACTTTC	CASSQVGGSGANVRTF	TRBJ2-6	TRBV4-2	NA	NA
TGTGCCAGCAGCGCCTCCAAGCGGGGGGGCAACTATGAGCAGTTCTTC	CASSASKRGGNYEQFF	TRBJ2-1	TRBV9	TRBD2	many
TGTGCCTGGAGTGTACGGAGCCGCCGAGAATCCTACACCTTC	CAWSVRSRRESYTF	TRBJ1-2	TRBV30	NA	many
TGTGCCAGCAGCACAGGCCCCTCTGGAAACACCATATATTTT	CASSTGPSGNTIYF	TRBJ1-3	TRBV7-2	NA	NA
TGCGCCAGCAGCCTAGAGGGACATCGCACCGGGGAGCTGTTTTTT	CASSLEGHRTGELFF	TRBJ2-2	TRBV5-1	NA	NA
TGTGCCAGCAGTTTTGGGACTAGCGGGGTTCGGGAGTTCTTC	CASSFGTSGVREFF	TRBJ2-1	TRBV12-3/TRBV12-4	TRBD2	few
TGCGCCAGAAGCTCCTCGGGGTCACCCTACAATGAGCAGTTCTTC	CARSSSGSPYNEQFF	TRBJ2-1	TRBV5-1	NA	NA
TGTGCCAGCAGCCACAGGGGTGGGCATGGCTACACCTTC	CASSHRGGHGYTF	TRBJ1-2	TRBV7-3	TRBD1	many
TGTGCCAGCAGTCGTACCACAGGGCTGGGTCAGCCCCAGCATTTT	CASSRTTGLGQPQHF	TRBJ1-5	TRBV2	NA	few
TGTGCCAGCTCCTATTCACAGGGGGCGATTCAGCCCCAGCATTTT	CASSYSQGAIQPQHF	TRBJ1-5	TRBV12-3/TRBV12-4	TRBD1	NA
TGTGCCAGCAGCTATTCCTTACTAGCGGGAGCGGGGTCTAGCACAGATACGCAGTATTTT	CASSYSLLAGAGSSTDTQYF	TRBJ2-3	TRBV7-2	TRBD2	few
TGCAGTGCCTCCAAGCTAGCGGGGGGCATGAGGGAGCAGTACTTC	CSASKLAGGMREQYF	TRBJ2-7	TRBV20-1	TRBD2	many
TGTGCCAGCTCACGTGCTAAGTGGGACACTGAAGCTTTCTTT	CASSRAKWDTEAFF	TRBJ1-1	TRBV18	NA	few
TGCAGTGCTAGAGACGTACAGGGAAGTGAAAAACTGTTTTTT	CSARDVQGSEKLFF	TRBJ1-4	TRBV20-1	NA	NA
TGTGCCAGCAGCTATAAATCGGGACTAGCGGGGGTATACGAGCAGTACTTC	CASSYKSGLAGVYEQYF	TRBJ2-7	TRBV7-2	TRBD2	many
TGTGCCAGCAGTTACACCCAGTGGGGGGAGCAGTACTTC	CASSYTQWGEQYF	TRBJ2-7	TRBV6-5	NA	many
TGTGCCAGCAGCAGGGTATCTGGAGATTGGGGCTATGGCTACACCTTC	CASSRVSGDWGYGYTF	TRBJ1-2	TRBV6-1	NA	few
TGTGCCAGCAGCACCTGGGGACAGGAGTTGCGAGAGACCCAGTACTTC	CASSTWGQELRETQYF	TRBJ2-5	TRBV7-2	TRBD1	many
TGTGCCAGCAACTTTCGGGCCCGTGAGACCCAGTACTTC	CASNFRARETQYF	TRBJ2-5	TRBV7-8	NA	NA
TGTGCCATCAGGCGGACTAGGGGGGACAATGAGCAGTTCTTC	CAIRRTRGDNEQFF	TRBJ2-1	TRBV10-3	NA	many
TGCAGTGCTGAGATTTCGCGGACTGAAGCTTTCTTT	CSAEISRTEAFF	TRBJ1-1	TRBV20-1	NA	many
TGTGCCAGCAGTACCAGACAGAATGAGCAGTTCTTC	CASSTRQNEQFF	TRBJ2-1	TRBV28	NA	many
TGCGCCAGCAGCCAGGGACTAGCGGACGCAAAGGAGCAGGTCTTC	CASSQGLADAKEQVF	TRBJ2-1	TRBV4-3	TRBD2	NA
TGTGCCAGCAGCTTACGGGTCTCTCAGTGGGCAGATACGCAGTATTTT	CASSLRVSQWADTQYF	TRBJ2-3	TRBV7-2	NA	NA
TGTGCCATCAGCCCCAGGCAGGGACCCACAGATACGCAGTATTTT	CAISPRQGPTDTQYF	TRBJ2-3	TRBV10-3	NA	many
TGTGCCAGTAGTACGGGACTAACCTACGAGCAGTACTTC	CASSTGLTYEQYF	TRBJ2-7	TRBV19	TRBD2	many
TGTGCCAGCAGTTCCCCATTTGACACCGGGGAGCTGTTTTTT	CASSSPFDTGELFF	TRBJ2-2	TRBV6-5	NA	few
TGCAGTGCTAGAGATCGTTCTGCTAGCGGGCCCGCGAAAAACATTCAGTACTTC	CSARDRSASGPAKNIQYF	TRBJ2-4	TRBV20-1	TRBD2	NA